A single sample is the source of the 30 T cell receptor beta chains below, sequenced in a study of cytomegalovirus exposure and HLA in healthy donors. The study ran its PCR with 60 Vbeta and 13 Jbeta primers. Sequencing was performed with immunoSEQ multiplex PCR; in TCRdb, only in-frame clones are kept and a portion is missing. The table has roughly 77,000 clones, around 9.1% seen once. Sequencing input: PBMCs. These receptors were obtained from a man in his sixties in good health and CMV-seropositive.

Only a few counts were recorded for this clone. The V and J genes are TRBV29-1 and TRBJ2-6; unclear D gene. CDR1 is SQVTM, CDR2 ANQGSEA, per germline. V lost 3 bases and J lost 0, with 6 bases in between. The CDR3 is 14 amino acids. The CDR3 sequence: CSVDEYSGANVLTF. In DNA, the CDR3 is TGCAGCGTTGACGAGTACTCTGGGGCCAACGTCCTGACTTTC.

Only a few counts were recorded for this clone. V usage is TRBV11-3 and J usage is TRBJ2-2, with unresolved D. V lost 4 bases, J lost 4 bases, and 13 bases lay in between. The CDR3 is 15 residues long. Germline V gives CDR1 SGHNT, CDR2 YENEEA. The CDR3 sequence: CASSSRPSGTGELFF. The CDR3 DNA reads TGTGCCAGCAGCTCTCGCCCCAGTGGCACCGGGGAGCTGTTTTTT.

This clone appeared a few times. The chain combines TRBV19 with TRBJ2-2, with 7 bases lining up with TRBD1. The CDR3 extends over 13 amino acids. Looked up from germline, CDR1 is LNHDA and CDR2 is SQIVND (reference sequence). V shed 5 bases, J shed 7 bases, and the junction held 4 bases outside the gene matches. The CDR3 DNA sequence: TGTGCCAGTAGTCGACAGGGAAACGGGGAGCTGTTTTTT. Translated: CASSRQGNGELFF.

This clone turned up a few times. The chain couples TRBV28 to TRBJ2-4, with D perhaps matching TRBD1 (5 bases). There are 15 residues in the CDR3. CDR1 and CDR2 from the germline V gene are MDHEN and SYDVKM. V was cut by 7 bases and J by 3 bases, with 16 bases left in between. The DNA of the CDR3 is TGTGCCAGCAAGACAGTCGAGGATTACAAAAACATTCAGTACTTC. Amino acids: CASKTVEDYKNIQYF.

The table lists this clone with a few counts. The J gene is TRBJ1-4, the V gene TRBV27; possibly TRBD1 for D (6 bases). The V end was cut by 4 bases, the J end by 4 bases, with 7 bases between. CDR3 length: 13 residues. CDR1 is MNHEY, CDR2 SMNVEV, per germline (reference sequence). The CDR3 region is CASSYRVNEKLFF. The CDR3 DNA is TGTGCCAGCAGTTACAGGGTTAATGAAAAACTGTTTTTT.

This clone turned up a few times. V gene TRBV5-1 combines with J gene TRBJ2-1, with a tentative D call TRBD2 (6 bases). CDR1 is SGHRS, CDR2 YFSETQ, per germline. V was trimmed by 7 bases and J by 5 bases, leaving 13 bases between them. The CDR3 sequence is 13 residues long. CDR3 DNA sequence: TGCGCCAGCCGCGGGACTGGCGACAATGAGCAGTTCTTC. Encoded protein: CASRGTGDNEQFF.

This clone was picked up a small number of times. This chain uses TRBV5-1 with TRBJ1-4, with D uncertain. Germline CDR1 and CDR2: SGHRS and YFSETQ. V lost 1 base to trimming and J lost 0 bases, with 10 bases between them. This CDR3 has 16 amino acids. The DNA of the CDR3 is TGCGCCAGCAGCTTGAACAGCCATTCAACTAATGAAAAACTGTTTTTT. Translated: CASSLNSHSTNEKLFF.

This clone was seen more than once but under ten times. This chain links TRBV29-1 with TRBJ2-3; TRBD2 matches 8 bases. From germline, CDR1 is SQVTM and CDR2 ANQGSEA. V shed 6 bases and J 0 bases; nucleotides not matched to a gene: 8. This CDR3 is 15 amino acids long. In DNA, the CDR3 is TGCAGCGTCCTTCGAGCGGGAGTTAGCACAGATACGCAGTATTTT. It encodes CSVLRAGVSTDTQYF.

This clone was found many times. V and J are TRBV6-5 and TRBJ2-1, with D tentatively TRBD1 (5 bases). Between the trimmed V and J ends, which lost 7 bases and 9 bases, there was a span of 10 bases. The CDR3 consists of 11 residues. Per the germline V gene, CDR1 is MNHEY and CDR2 is SVGAGI. The CDR3: CASTSRGEQFF. CDR3 bases: TGTGCCAGCACCAGTAGGGGTGAGCAGTTCTTC.

The rearrangement links TRBV11-2 to TRBJ2-5, with TRBD2 matching 11 bases. CDR1 and CDR2 (germline): SGHAT, FQNNGV. CDR3 length: 14 amino acids. J gave up 5 bases and V 5 bases, and 4 bases lay outside the gene matches. CDR3 amino acids: CASSPIAGGETQYF. The DNA of the CDR3 is TGTGCCAGCAGCCCAATAGCGGGGGGGGAGACCCAGTACTTC.

In this sample, this clone turned up a few times. The V gene is TRBV5-1, the J gene TRBJ2-5, with 12 positions matching TRBD2. Trimming at V came to 3 bases and at J to 5 bases, leaving 5 bases not matched to a gene. CDR3 length: 15 amino acids. Germline V gene data show CDR1 as SGHRS and CDR2 as YFSETQ. The CDR3 reads CASSSSGGAPETQYF. CDR3 sequence (DNA): TGCGCCAGCAGCTCTAGCGGGGGGGCCCCTGAGACCCAGTACTTC.

The chain has TRBV7-9 and TRBJ2-7; perhaps TRBD2 as D (5 bases). This CDR3 is 15 amino acids long. The V and J ends lost 5 bases and 0 bases respectively, with 14 bases between them. The germline V gene has CDR1 SEHNR and CDR2 FQNEAQ (reference sequence). CDR3 sequence: CASSPLLGDSYEQYF. The CDR3 DNA sequence: TGTGCCAGCAGCCCCCTACTCGGGGACTCCTACGAGCAGTACTTC. The full variable domain, completed using reference TRBV7-9 and TRBJ2-7, is DTGVSQNPRHKITKRGQNVTFRCDPISEHNRLYWYRQTLGQGPEFLTYFQNEAQLEKSRLLSDRFSAERPKGSFSTLEIQRTEQGDSAMYLCASSPLLGDSYEQYFGPGTRLTVT.

Only a few counts were recorded for this clone. The rearrangement uses TRBV27 and TRBJ2-1, with D maybe TRBD2 (6 bases). From germline, CDR1 is MNHEY and CDR2 SMNVEV (reference sequence). The germline V and J ends were trimmed by 7 bases and 0 bases, with 19 bases remaining between them. The CDR3 loop spans 17 amino acids. CDR3 sequence reads: CASKIRASATSYNEQFF. The CDR3 coding sequence is TGTGCCAGCAAGATTAGGGCTAGCGCTACCTCCTACAATGAGCAGTTCTTC.

This clone was counted only a few times. The rearrangement joins TRBV7-6 to TRBJ1-1; D gene ambiguous. The CDR3 consists of 15 residues. CDR1 SGHVS and CDR2 FNYEAQ come from the germline V gene. The V gene lost 5 bases and the J gene lost 1 base, with 14 bases spanning the gap. The CDR3 loop reads CASSPQARGNTEAFF. The CDR3, as DNA: TGTGCCAGCAGCCCCCAAGCCCGGGGGAACACTGAAGCTTTCTTT.

This clone was observed a few times. V and J are TRBV5-1 and TRBJ1-2; the match to TRBD1 covers 7 bases. This CDR3 spans 15 amino acids. V shed 4 bases, J shed 2 bases, and the junction held 8 bases outside the gene matches. The germline V gene has CDR1 SGHRS and CDR2 YFSETQ. The CDR3 sequence: CASSPGGQPNYGYTF. CDR3 in DNA: TGCGCCAGCAGCCCCGGGGGACAGCCCAACTATGGCTACACCTTC.

This clone has just a few counts. CDR3 DNA sequence: TGTGCCAGCAGCTTAAGCCAGGGTGGCGAAAAACTGTTTTTT. Translating gives CASSLSQGGEKLFF. The V gene is TRBV7-9, the J gene TRBJ1-4, with a possible D match to TRBD1 (5 bases). The ends were cut back, 2 bases at V and 8 bases at J, with 12 bases in the middle. Germline V lookup: CDR1 SEHNR, CDR2 FQNEAQ (reference sequence). This CDR3 is built from 14 residues.

This clone has a handful of counts. The chain uses TRBV7-8 and TRBJ1-4, with unresolved D. V lost 3 bases, J lost 0 bases, and 14 bases lay in between. The CDR3 is made up of 17 amino acids. Germline assignment: CDR1 SGHVS and CDR2 FQNEAQ. CDR3 loop: CASSFQPPGATNEKLFF. CDR3 nucleotide sequence: TGTGCCAGCAGCTTCCAGCCCCCCGGGGCAACTAATGAAAAACTGTTTTTT.

The rearrangement joins TRBV19 to TRBJ1-3, with TRBD1 matching 8 bases. CDR1 is LNHDA, CDR2 SQIVND, per germline (reference sequence). The CDR3 spans 15 residues. V shed 4 bases, J shed 1 base, and the junction held 3 bases outside the gene matches. CDR3 DNA: TGTGCCAGTAGTACGGGACAGGCTTCTGGAAACACCATATATTTT. The encoded protein is CASSTGQASGNTIYF.

V and J are TRBV14 and TRBJ2-7, with D perhaps TRBD1 (6 bases). V was pared by 4 bases and J by 3 bases, with 19 bases between. The CDR3 is 16 residues long. Germline V gives CDR1 SGHDN, CDR2 FVKESK. The CDR3 is CASSRLRQAGVYEQYF. The CDR3 nucleotides are TGTGCCAGCAGCCGTCTCCGACAGGCAGGCGTCTACGAGCAGTACTTC.

This rearrangement joins TRBV11-2 to TRBJ2-7; a possible D gene is TRBD2 (5 bases). The V gene lost 1 base and the J gene lost 1 base, with 5 bases spanning the gap. The CDR3 totals 13 residues. The germline V gene encodes CDR1 SGHAT and CDR2 FQNNGV. The CDR3 loop is CASSLGTSYEQYF. In nucleotides, the CDR3 is TGTGCCAGCAGCTTAGGGACTTCCTACGAGCAGTACTTC.

This chain uses TRBV19 with TRBJ2-4; TRBD1 aligns across 7 bases. The germline V gene has CDR1 LNHDA and CDR2 SQIVND (reference sequence). J was trimmed by 0 bases and V by 1 base; bases with no gene match: 6. The CDR3 has 17 amino acids. CDR3 nucleotide sequence: TGTGCCAGTAGTATAGCTCGGCAGGGGGTAGCCAAAAACATTCAGTACTTC. This codes for CASSIARQGVAKNIQYF.

This clone came up a few times. The chain couples TRBV4-1 to TRBJ1-2; 12 nucleotides line up with TRBD1. The junction had 2 bases not matched to a gene; V was cut back by 3 bases and J by 3 bases. The germline V gene has CDR1 MGHRA and CDR2 YSYEKL. The CDR3 length is 15 residues. The CDR3 sequence is CASSQGTGGDYGYTF. CDR3 nucleotides: TGCGCCAGCAGCCAGGGGACAGGGGGCGACTATGGCTACACCTTC.

This clone was recorded a few times. The CDR3 DNA sequence: TGTGCCAGCAGGGATGACAGGATTAAAGATACGCAGTATTTT. It yields the protein CASRDDRIKDTQYF. The chain recombines TRBV7-9 with TRBJ2-3; tentatively, D is TRBD1 (6 bases). CDR3 size: 14 residues. Trimming took off 6 bases at V and 5 bases at J, with 15 bases between the two ends. Germline V lookup: CDR1 SEHNR, CDR2 FQNEAQ (reference sequence).

This clone was seen a handful of times. V usage is TRBV6-5 and J usage is TRBJ1-5; unclear D gene. Deletions cut 0 bases from V and 4 bases from J, with 10 bases between. This CDR3 is 15 amino acids long. Germline V gives CDR1 MNHEY, CDR2 SVGAGI. CDR3 in amino acids: CASSYSIAENQPQHF. In DNA form, the CDR3 reads TGTGCCAGCAGTTACTCGATAGCTGAGAATCAGCCCCAGCATTTT.

This chain links TRBV18 with TRBJ1-4; 7 bases line up with TRBD1. The CDR3 length is 15 residues. V shed 1 base, J shed 5 bases, and the junction held 4 bases outside the gene matches. Germline loops: CDR1 KGHSH, CDR2 LQKENI. The CDR3 sequence: CASSPQGAENEKLFF. CDR3 nucleotides: TGTGCCAGCTCACCACAGGGGGCAGAAAATGAAAAACTGTTTTTT.

This clone was recorded a few times. The chain couples TRBV27 to TRBJ2-2; 10 nucleotides align to TRBD1. Trimming took 10 bases from V and 5 from J; bases not matched to a gene: 7. The CDR3 contains 14 residues. Germline V gene lookup returns CDR1 MNHEY and CDR2 SMNVEV (reference sequence). The CDR3 nucleotides are TGTGCCATCCAAGCGGGACAGGGGACCGGGGAGCTGTTTTTT. This encodes CAIQAGQGTGELFF.

V is TRBV5-1 and J is TRBJ1-1; possibly TRBD1 for D (5 bases). Per the germline V gene, CDR1 is SGHRS and CDR2 is YFSETQ. Deletions cut 0 bases from V and 2 bases from J, with 11 bases between. This CDR3 contains 15 residues. The CDR3 bases are TGCGCCAGCAGCTTGGATGCAGGGCCTAACACTGAAGCTTTCTTT. As protein: CASSLDAGPNTEAFF.

This rearrangement joins TRBV28 to TRBJ1-2; unclear D gene. V was shortened by 0 bases and J by 6 bases, with 11 bases between the two germline ends. The CDR3 runs to 14 residues. Per germline, CDR1 MDHEN and CDR2 SYDVKM. In nucleotides, the CDR3 is TGTGCCAGCAGTTTATGGGGGAGATTCGATGGCTACACCTTC. As protein: CASSLWGRFDGYTF.

The chain joins TRBV5-1 to TRBJ1-4, with TRBD1 matching 10 bases. Germline CDR1 is SGHRS and CDR2 is YFSETQ. The V gene end was trimmed by 4 bases and the J gene end by 4 bases; junction bases not matched to a gene: 13. This CDR3 spans 18 amino acids. The CDR3 DNA sequence: TGCGCCAGCAGCAGACGTCCCGGGACAGGGGCACTTAATGAAAAACTGTTTTTT. Translated, it gives CASSRRPGTGALNEKLFF.

V is TRBV28 and J is TRBJ1-2, with 8 bases fitting TRBD1. The CDR3 covers 15 residues. Germline V gene lookup returns CDR1 MDHEN and CDR2 SYDVKM. The V segment lost 3 bases and the J segment 2 bases; nucleotides outside the gene matches: 5. The CDR3: CASSFPRTGNYGYTF. CDR3 nucleotide sequence: TGTGCCAGCAGTTTTCCCCGGACAGGGAACTATGGCTACACCTTC.